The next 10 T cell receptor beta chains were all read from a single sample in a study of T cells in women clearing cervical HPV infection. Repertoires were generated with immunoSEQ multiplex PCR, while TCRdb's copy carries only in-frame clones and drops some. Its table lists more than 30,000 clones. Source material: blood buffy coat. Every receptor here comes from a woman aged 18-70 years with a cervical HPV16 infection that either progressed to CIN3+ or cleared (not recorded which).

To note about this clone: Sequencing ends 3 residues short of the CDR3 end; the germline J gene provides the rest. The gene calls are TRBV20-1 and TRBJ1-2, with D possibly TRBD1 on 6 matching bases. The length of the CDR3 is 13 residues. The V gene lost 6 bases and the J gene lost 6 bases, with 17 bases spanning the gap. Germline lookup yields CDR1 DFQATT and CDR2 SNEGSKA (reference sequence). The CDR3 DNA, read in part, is TGCAGTGCCTTGGGTCGGCAGGGGCATGGC. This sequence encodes CSALGRQGHG. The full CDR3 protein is CSALGRQGHGYTF.

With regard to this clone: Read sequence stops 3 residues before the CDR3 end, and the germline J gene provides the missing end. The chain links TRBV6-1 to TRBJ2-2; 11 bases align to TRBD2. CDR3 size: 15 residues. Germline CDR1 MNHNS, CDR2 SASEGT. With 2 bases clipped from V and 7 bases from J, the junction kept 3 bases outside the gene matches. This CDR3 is CASSELAGGNGELFF. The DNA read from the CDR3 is TGTGCCAGCAGTGAACTAGCGGGAGGTAACGGGGAG.

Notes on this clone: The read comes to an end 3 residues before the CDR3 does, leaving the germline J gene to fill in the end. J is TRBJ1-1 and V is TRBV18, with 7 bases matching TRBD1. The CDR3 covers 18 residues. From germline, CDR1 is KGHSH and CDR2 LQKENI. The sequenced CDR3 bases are TGTGCCAGCTCACCAGGACAGGTGACCCTACTAGCCAAAAACATT. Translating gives CASSPGQVTLLAKNI. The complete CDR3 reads CASSPGQVTLLAKNIAFF.

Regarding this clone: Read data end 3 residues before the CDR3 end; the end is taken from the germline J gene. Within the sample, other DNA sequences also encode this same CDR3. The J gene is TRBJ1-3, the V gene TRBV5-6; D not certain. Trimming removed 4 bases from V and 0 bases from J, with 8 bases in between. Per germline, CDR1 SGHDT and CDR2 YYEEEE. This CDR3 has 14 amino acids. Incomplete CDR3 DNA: TGTGCCAGCAGCCGGGGATCCTCTGGAAACACC. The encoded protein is CASSRGSSGNT. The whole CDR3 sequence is CASSRGSSGNTIYF.

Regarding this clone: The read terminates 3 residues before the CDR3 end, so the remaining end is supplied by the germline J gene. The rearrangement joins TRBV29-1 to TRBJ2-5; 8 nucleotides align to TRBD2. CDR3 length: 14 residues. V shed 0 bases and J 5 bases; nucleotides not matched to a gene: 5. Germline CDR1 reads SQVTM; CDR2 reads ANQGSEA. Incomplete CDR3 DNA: TGCAGCGTTGAAGATAGTAGCGGGGAGGAGACC. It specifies CSVEDSSGEET. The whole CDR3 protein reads CSVEDSSGEETQYF.

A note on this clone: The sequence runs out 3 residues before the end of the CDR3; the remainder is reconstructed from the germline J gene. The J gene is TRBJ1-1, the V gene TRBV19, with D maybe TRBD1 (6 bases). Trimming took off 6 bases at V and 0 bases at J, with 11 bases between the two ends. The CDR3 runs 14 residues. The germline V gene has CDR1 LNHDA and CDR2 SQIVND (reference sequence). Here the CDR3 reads CASRRQEMNTEAFF. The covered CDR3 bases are TGTGCCAGTAGGCGACAGGAGATGAACACTGAA.

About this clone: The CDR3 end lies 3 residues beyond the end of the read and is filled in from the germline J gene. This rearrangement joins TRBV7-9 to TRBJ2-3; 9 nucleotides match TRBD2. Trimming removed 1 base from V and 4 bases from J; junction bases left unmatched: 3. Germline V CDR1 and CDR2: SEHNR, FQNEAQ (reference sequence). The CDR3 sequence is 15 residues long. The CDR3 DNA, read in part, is TGTGCCAGCAGCTTAGGCGGGAGGGCCGCAGATACG. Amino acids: CASSLGGRAADT. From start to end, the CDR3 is CASSLGGRAADTQYF.

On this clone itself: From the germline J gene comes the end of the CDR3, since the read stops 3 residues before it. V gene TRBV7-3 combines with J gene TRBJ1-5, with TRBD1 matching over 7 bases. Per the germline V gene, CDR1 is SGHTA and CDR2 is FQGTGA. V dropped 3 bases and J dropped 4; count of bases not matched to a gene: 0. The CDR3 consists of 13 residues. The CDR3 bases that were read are TGTGCCAGCAGCTTGGACAGGAATCAGCCC. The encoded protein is CASSLDRNQP. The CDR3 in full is CASSLDRNQPQHF. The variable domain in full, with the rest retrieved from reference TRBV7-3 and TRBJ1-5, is GAGVSQTPSNKVTEKGKYVELRCDPISGHTALYWYRQSLGQGPEFLIYFQGTGAADDSGLPNDRFFAVRPEGSVSTLKIQRTERGDSAVYLCASSLDRNQPQHFGDGTRLSIL.

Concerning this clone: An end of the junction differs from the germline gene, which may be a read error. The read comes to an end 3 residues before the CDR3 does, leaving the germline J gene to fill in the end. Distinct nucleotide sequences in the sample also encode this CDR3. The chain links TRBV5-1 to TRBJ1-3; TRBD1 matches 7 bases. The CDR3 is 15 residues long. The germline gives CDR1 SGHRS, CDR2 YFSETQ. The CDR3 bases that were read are TGCGCCAGCAGCCTCACGGGACAGAATGGAAACACG. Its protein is CASSLTGQNGNT. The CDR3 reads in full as CASSLTGQNGNTIYF.

The CDR3 spells CATAGGDEQYF. The part of the CDR3 DNA that was read is TGTGCCACCGCAGGCGGGGACGAG. This rearrangement joins TRBV10-3 to TRBJ2-7; TRBD2 might be the D (6 bases). The sequenced fragment ends 3 residues before the CDR3 boundary, so the rest is inferred from the germline J gene. Trimming left V 10 bases short and J 5 bases short, with 12 bases between. There are 11 residues in the CDR3. Germline V gene sequence: CDR1 ENHRY, CDR2 SYGVKD.